This T cell receptor beta chain was captured by sequencing in a study of blood T cell repertoires in COVID-19. Seattle patient enrollment occurred during active infection, with longitudinal follow-up thereafter. Methods used by the authors: The authors estimated nucleated cell counts from reference gene primer amplification. Profiling relied on immunoSEQ multiplex PCR, and the TCRdb table lists in-frame clones only, not all of them. V and J calls and clone size are copied from that table; D and trimming were computed from the DNA. This sample has a few hundred thousand clones, with around 92% found just once. The sequencing sample was made of peripheral blood. The source of this sequence is a woman aged 30 to 39 with COVID-19, enrolled during active disease.

The CDR3 nucleotides read TGTGCCAGCAGCCCGGGACAGAGAGAGACCCAGTACTTC. It translates to CASSPGQRETQYF. The chain recombines TRBV7-8 with TRBJ2-5, with 7 bases lining up with TRBD1. The CDR3 is 13 residues long. Germline V gene sequence: CDR1 SGHVS, CDR2 FQNEAQ. V was pared by 5 bases and J by 4 bases, with 4 bases of the junction left unmatched. Full variable domain (remainder filled in from reference TRBV7-8 and TRBJ2-5): GAGVSQSPRYKVAKRGQDVALRCDPISGHVSLFWYQQALGQGPEFLTYFQNEAQLDKSGLPSDRFFAERPEGSVSTLKIQRTQQEDSAVYLCASSPGQRETQYFGPGTRLLVL.